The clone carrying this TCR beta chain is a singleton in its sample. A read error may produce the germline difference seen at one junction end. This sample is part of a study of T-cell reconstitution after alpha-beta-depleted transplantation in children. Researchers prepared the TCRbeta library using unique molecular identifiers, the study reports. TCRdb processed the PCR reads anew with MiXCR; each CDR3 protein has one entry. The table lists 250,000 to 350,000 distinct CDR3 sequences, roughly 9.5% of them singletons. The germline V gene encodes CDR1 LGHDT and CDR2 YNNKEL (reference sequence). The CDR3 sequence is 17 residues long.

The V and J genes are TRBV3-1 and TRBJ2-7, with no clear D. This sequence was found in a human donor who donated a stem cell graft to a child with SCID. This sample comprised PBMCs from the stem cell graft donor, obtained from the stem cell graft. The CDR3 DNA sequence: TGTGCCAGCACCCAAGGGTACAGTCGTAGCAGGATGAGCGAGCAGTACTTC. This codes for CASTQGYSRSRMSEQYF.